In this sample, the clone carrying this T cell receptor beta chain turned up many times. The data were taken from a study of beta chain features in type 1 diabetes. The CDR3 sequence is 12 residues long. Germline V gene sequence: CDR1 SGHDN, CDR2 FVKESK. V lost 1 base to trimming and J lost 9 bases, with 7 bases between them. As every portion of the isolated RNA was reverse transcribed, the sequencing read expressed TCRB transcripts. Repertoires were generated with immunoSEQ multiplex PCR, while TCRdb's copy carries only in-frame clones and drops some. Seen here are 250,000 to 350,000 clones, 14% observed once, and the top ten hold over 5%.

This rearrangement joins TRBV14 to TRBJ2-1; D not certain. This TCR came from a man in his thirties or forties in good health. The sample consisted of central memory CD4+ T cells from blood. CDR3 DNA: TGTGCCAGCAGCCAAGTCCCCAGTGAGCAGTTCTTC. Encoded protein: CASSQVPSEQFF.